This T cell receptor beta chain stems from a study of shared clonotypes between healthy human individuals. Study-wide results and limits: Clonotype sharing among donors, it was expected, would be affected by sequencing depth. Sharing across four donors was highest in naive CD4 (around 5%) and lowest in memory CD8 (0.4%).

As concerns this clone: Antigen specificity is unknown.

Profiling relied on immunoSEQ multiplex PCR, and the TCRdb table lists in-frame clones only, not all of them. The sample has under 600,000 clones, 98% seen once. Positively selected for CCR7, the CD45RO-negative cells used as naive CD8 cells excluded terminally differentiated effector memory CD45RA+ cells. Study donors comprised healthy, HIV-negative adults devoid of recent acute infection or vaccination. V lost 1 base, J lost 0 bases, and 13 bases lay in between. There are 17 residues in the CDR3. The V gene's germline CDR1 is ENHRY and CDR2 SYGVKD. The chain couples TRBV10-3 to TRBJ1-3; D is perhaps TRBD1 (5 bases). Sequenced: naive CD8+ T cells sorted from blood. This sequence was found in a man in his thirties or forties in good health. DNA for the CDR3: TGTGCCATCAGTGAGTTTAGACAGACGAGCTCTGGAAACACCATATATTTT. Translating it yields CAISEFRQTSSGNTIYF.